This entry describes one TCR beta chain. TCRdb keeps only in-frame clones here, not all; method: immunoSEQ multiplex PCR. The table has some 130,000 clones, about 96% seen once. The data were obtained in a study of T cell changes during pregnancy in multiple sclerosis. The starting material was peripheral blood, obtained after pregnancy. The receptor was derived from a female donor with multiple sclerosis, enrolled in a pregnancy study.

The CDR3 reads CASSPTLGGRTSGLHYEQYF. The CDR3 bases are TGTGCCAGCTCACCTACATTGGGGGGCAGGACTAGCGGGCTCCACTACGAGCAGTACTTC. The chain recombines TRBV18 with TRBJ2-7, with TRBD2 matching over 11 bases. The CDR3 runs to 20 residues. Per germline, CDR1 KGHSH and CDR2 LQKENI. V was pared by 3 bases and J by 3 bases, with 19 bases of the junction left unmatched.